Each of the 10 T cell receptor beta chains below was sequenced from the same sample in a study of ipilimumab plus nivolumab after autologous stem cell transplantation. Sequenced by immunoSEQ multiplex PCR; TCRdb stores in-frame clones only, minus some. The profile shows around 19,000 clones, 81% of them singletons. Here the sequenced sample was PBMCs, taken in a trial of ipilimumab plus nivolumab as post-transplant consolidation. These receptors all stem from a male donor with diffuse large B-cell lymphoma.

J is TRBJ1-1 and V is TRBV19; D uncertain. CDR1 is LNHDA and CDR2 is SQIVND in the germline V gene (reference sequence). Trimming stripped 5 bases from V and 2 bases from J, with 12 bases between. CDR3 size: 14 residues. The CDR3 nucleotides read TGTGCCAGTAGTCGAGAAACTTACAACACTGAAGCTTTCTTT. Amino acids: CASSRETYNTEAFF.

The chain is built from TRBV5-4 and TRBJ1-2; D uncertain. Trimming cost V 4 bases and J 8 bases, with 12 bases left between them. The length of the CDR3 is 12 residues. Germline V gene lookup returns CDR1 SGHNT and CDR2 YYREEE (reference sequence). The CDR3 sequence is CASSPYLGGYTF. The CDR3 DNA reads TGTGCCAGCAGCCCATACCTGGGAGGCTACACCTTC.

This clone was seen a handful of times. This chain links TRBV7-2 with TRBJ2-4; D perhaps matches TRBD2 (5 bases). Germline lookup yields CDR1 SGHTA and CDR2 FQGNSA. The CDR3 has 16 amino acids. The germline V and J ends were trimmed by 1 base and 2 bases, with 12 bases remaining between them. CDR3 region: CASSLGSQRSKNIQYF. Written as DNA, the CDR3 is TGTGCCAGCAGCTTAGGGAGTCAGCGGTCCAAAAACATTCAGTACTTC.

The chain recombines TRBV2 with TRBJ2-3, with D perhaps matching TRBD1 (6 bases). Germline CDR1 reads SNHLY; CDR2 reads FYNNEI. This CDR3 has 15 residues. V gave up 6 bases and J gave up 2 bases, with 15 bases separating them. The CDR3 DNA reads TGTGCCAGCAGAGGTATCAGGGGCTACACAGATACGCAGTATTTT. Protein: CASRGIRGYTDTQYF.

The gene calls are TRBV19 and TRBJ2-5; possibly TRBD1 or TRBD2 for D (5 bases each). This CDR3 contains 13 residues. V lost 5 bases, J lost 10 bases, and 17 bases lay in between. Germline values: CDR1 LNHDA, CDR2 SQIVND (reference sequence). CDR3 in amino acids: CASSPPGRGLQYF. The CDR3 nucleotides read TGTGCCAGTAGTCCTCCGGGCCGGGGCCTCCAGTACTTC.

This clone was recorded only once. The rearrangement links TRBV30 to TRBJ1-2; D may be TRBD1 (6 bases). Germline lookup yields CDR1 GTSNPN and CDR2 SVGIG (reference sequence). CDR3 length: 12 residues. V dropped 8 bases and J dropped 8 bases, with 18 bases sitting between them. The CDR3 nucleotides read TGTGCCAAAGAACAGGGCTCGTACGGCTACACCTTC. Encoded protein: CAKEQGSYGYTF.

The chain joins TRBV4-2 to TRBJ2-3; D unresolved. CDR3 size: 16 residues. With 1 base removed from V and 2 bases from J, the gap between germline ends came to 13 bases. In germline, CDR1 is LGHNA, CDR2 YNFKEQ. In nucleotides, the CDR3 is TGTGCCAGCAGCCAAGGATCCAAAATCCCCACAGATACGCAGTATTTT. Its translation: CASSQGSKIPTDTQYF.

The rearrangement joins TRBV13 to TRBJ2-7, with D hard to call. The CDR3 spans 14 residues. Trimming took off 0 bases at V and 4 bases at J, with 10 bases between the two ends. Germline V gene data show CDR1 as PRHDT and CDR2 as FYEKMQ (reference sequence). The CDR3 DNA sequence: TGTGCCAGCAGCTTAGGTCCAGCGAGGTACGAGCAGTACTTC. This sequence encodes CASSLGPARYEQYF.

This rearrangement joins TRBV5-6 to TRBJ2-3; the D gene could be TRBD1 or TRBD2 (5 bases each). Trimming cost V 4 bases and J 0 bases, with 24 bases left between them. This CDR3 has 19 residues. The germline gives CDR1 SGHDT, CDR2 YYEEEE. The CDR3 spells CASSVTPTGRPSSTDTQYF. The CDR3 DNA reads as TGTGCCAGCAGCGTGACTCCCACGGGGCGCCCCTCTAGCACAGATACGCAGTATTTT.

V is TRBV10-3 and J is TRBJ2-5; D is unresolved. Trimming cost V 5 bases and J 5 bases, with 12 bases left between them. This CDR3 comprises 13 residues. The germline V gene has CDR1 ENHRY and CDR2 SYGVKD. CDR3 bases: TGTGCCATCAGTAAGGACGAGGCGGAGACCCAGTACTTC. It encodes CAISKDEAETQYF.